The count of the clone carrying this T cell receptor beta chain is one. The source of the sample is a study of OX40 agonist ivuxolimab in advanced cancers. Study details: The dose-escalation cohort had hepatocellular carcinoma, melanoma, renal cell or head and neck cancer. Prior anti-PD-1, anti-PD-L1 or anti-CTLA-4 therapy was allowed; 40% had some.

The trim removed 6 bases at V and 4 bases at J, leaving 1 base unmatched. There are 14 residues in the CDR3. CDR1 is LNHDA, CDR2 SQIVND, per germline (reference sequence). Profiling relied on immunoSEQ multiplex PCR, and the TCRdb table lists in-frame clones only, not all of them. Of tens of thousands of clones in the sample, roughly nine tenths were seen once. The specimen was CD4+ or CD8+ T cells sorted from blood, collected in a trial of the OX40 agonist ivuxolimab. The receptor's source is an adult with an advanced solid tumor such as melanoma, head and neck, liver or kidney cancer. The genes are TRBV19 and TRBJ2-2; TRBD1 aligns across 11 bases. CDR3 sequence (DNA): TGTGCCAGTAGGGACAGGGGGCCCACCGGGGAGCTGTTTTTT. Its protein product is CASRDRGPTGELFF.